This T cell receptor beta chain was found in a study of T cell changes during pregnancy in multiple sclerosis. Germline CDR1 SQVTM, CDR2 ANQGSEA. V lost 4 bases, J lost 5 bases, and 17 bases lay in between. The CDR3 spans 15 residues. This clone was seen just once. The method was immunoSEQ multiplex PCR; TCRdb's version includes in-frame clones alone and lacks a portion of them. The sample has approximately 12,000 clones, around 94% seen once. The V call is TRBV29-1, the J call TRBJ2-2; D remains ambiguous. The source is a female donor with multiple sclerosis, enrolled in a pregnancy study. This specimen was CD4+ T cells from peripheral blood mononuclear cells, taken before pregnancy. CDR3 bases: TGCAGCGTTGCAATTGGGCATATCAAGACCGGGGAGCTGTTTTTT. Its translation is CSVAIGHIKTGELFF.